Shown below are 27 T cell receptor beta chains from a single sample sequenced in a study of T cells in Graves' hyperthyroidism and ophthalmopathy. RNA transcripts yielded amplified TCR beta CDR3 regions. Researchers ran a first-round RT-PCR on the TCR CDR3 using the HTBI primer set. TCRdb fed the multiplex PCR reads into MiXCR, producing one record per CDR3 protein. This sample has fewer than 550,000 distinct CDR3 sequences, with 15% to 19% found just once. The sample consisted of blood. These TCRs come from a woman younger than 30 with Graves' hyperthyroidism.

The CDR3 spells CASSGDRVWETQYF. The CDR3, as DNA: TGCGCCAGCAGTGGGGACAGGGTTTGGGAGACCCAGTACTTC. The chain recombines TRBV5-1 with TRBJ2-5, with TRBD1 matching over 9 bases. Looked up from germline, CDR1 is SGHRS and CDR2 is YFSETQ. This CDR3 is 14 amino acids long. Trimming cost V 5 bases and J 5 bases; bases outside gene matches: 7.

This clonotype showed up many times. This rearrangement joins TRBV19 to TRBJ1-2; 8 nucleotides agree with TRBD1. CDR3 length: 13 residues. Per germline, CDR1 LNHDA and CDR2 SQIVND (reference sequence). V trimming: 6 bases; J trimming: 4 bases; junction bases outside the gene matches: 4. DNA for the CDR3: TGTGCCAGTAGGAAGACAGGGGCCTATGGCTACACCTTC. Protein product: CASRKTGAYGYTF.

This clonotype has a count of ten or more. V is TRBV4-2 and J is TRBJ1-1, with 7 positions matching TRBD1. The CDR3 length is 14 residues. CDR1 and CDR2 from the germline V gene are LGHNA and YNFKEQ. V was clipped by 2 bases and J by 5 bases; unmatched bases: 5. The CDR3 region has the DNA TGTGCCAGCAGCCAATGGGACAGCCAAACTGAAGCTTTCTTT. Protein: CASSQWDSQTEAFF.

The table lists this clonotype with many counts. The CDR3 DNA follows: TGTGCCAGCTCACCGCACGAGACGGGACAGGGCTTGAATGAGCAGTTCTTC. Amino acid sequence: CASSPHETGQGLNEQFF. The rearrangement joins TRBV18 to TRBJ2-1; 9 positions match TRBD1. CDR1 is KGHSH, CDR2 LQKENI, per germline. J gave up 7 bases and V 3 bases, and 13 bases lay outside the gene matches. The CDR3 is 17 amino acids.

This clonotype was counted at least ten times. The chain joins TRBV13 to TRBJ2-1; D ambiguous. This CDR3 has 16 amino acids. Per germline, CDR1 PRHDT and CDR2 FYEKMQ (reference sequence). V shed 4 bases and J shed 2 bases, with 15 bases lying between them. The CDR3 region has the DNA TGTGCCAGCAGCTCCCGGGCCTCTGTTCCCTACAATGAGCAGTTCTTC. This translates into CASSSRASVPYNEQFF.

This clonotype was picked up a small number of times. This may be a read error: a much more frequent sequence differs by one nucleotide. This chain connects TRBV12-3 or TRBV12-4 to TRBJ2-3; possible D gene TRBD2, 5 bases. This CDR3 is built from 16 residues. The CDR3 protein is CASSLSLDSPTDAQYF. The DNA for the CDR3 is TGTGCCAGCAGTTTATCCCTGGACTCTCCTACAGATGCGCAGTATTTT.

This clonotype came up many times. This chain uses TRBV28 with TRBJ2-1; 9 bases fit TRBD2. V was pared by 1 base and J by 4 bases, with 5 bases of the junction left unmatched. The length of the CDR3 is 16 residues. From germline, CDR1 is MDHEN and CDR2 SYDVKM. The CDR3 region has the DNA TGTGCCAGCAGTTTATACCTAGCGGGGATGTACAATGAGCAGTTCTTC. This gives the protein CASSLYLAGMYNEQFF.

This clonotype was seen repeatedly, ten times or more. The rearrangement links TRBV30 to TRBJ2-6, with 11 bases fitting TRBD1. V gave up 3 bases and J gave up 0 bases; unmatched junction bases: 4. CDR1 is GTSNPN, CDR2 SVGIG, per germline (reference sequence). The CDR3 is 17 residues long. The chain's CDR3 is CAWRPGQGVSGANVLTF. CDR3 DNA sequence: TGTGCCTGGAGGCCGGGACAGGGGGTCTCTGGGGCCAACGTCCTGACTTTC.

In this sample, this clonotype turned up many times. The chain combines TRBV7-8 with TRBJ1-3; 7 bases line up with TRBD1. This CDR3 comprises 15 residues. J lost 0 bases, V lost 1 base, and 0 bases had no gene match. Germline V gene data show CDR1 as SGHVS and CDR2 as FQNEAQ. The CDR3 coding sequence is TGTGCCAGCAGCTTAGGGACAGGCTCTGGAAACACCATATATTTT. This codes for CASSLGTGSGNTIYF.

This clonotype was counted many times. The CDR3 loop is CASSVDRSTPYGYTF. CDR3 DNA: TGTGCCAGCAGCGTGGACAGAAGTACACCCTATGGCTACACCTTC. V and J are TRBV7-8 and TRBJ1-2; tentative D call: TRBD1 (6 bases). The CDR3 extends over 15 amino acids. The germline gives CDR1 SGHVS, CDR2 FQNEAQ. V lost 5 bases and J 4 bases, leaving 17 bases between the germline ends.

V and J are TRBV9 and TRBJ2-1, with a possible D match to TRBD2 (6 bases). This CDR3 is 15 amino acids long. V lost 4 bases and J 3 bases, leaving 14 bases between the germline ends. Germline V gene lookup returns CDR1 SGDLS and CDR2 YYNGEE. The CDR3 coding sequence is TGTGCCAGCAGCTTAAGACTAGTGGGCTACAATGAGCAGTTCTTC. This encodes CASSLRLVGYNEQFF.

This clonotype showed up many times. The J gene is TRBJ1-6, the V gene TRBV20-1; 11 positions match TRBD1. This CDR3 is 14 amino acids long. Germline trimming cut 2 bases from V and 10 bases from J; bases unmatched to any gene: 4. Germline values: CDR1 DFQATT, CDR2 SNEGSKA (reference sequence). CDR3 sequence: CSARKGTGGSPLHF. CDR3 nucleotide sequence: TGCAGTGCTAGAAAGGGGACAGGGGGGTCACCCCTCCACTTT.

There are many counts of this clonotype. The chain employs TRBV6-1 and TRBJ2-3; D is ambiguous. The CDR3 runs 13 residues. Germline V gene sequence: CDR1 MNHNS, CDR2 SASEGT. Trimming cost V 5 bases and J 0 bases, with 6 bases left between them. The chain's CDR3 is CASSPDSTDTQYF. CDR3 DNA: TGTGCCAGCAGTCCGGACAGCACAGATACGCAGTATTTT.

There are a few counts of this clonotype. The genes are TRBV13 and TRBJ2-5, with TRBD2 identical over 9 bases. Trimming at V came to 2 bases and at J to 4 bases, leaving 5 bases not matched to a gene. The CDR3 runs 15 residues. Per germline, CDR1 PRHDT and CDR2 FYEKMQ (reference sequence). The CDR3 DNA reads TGTGCCAGCAGCTTAATGGCGGGAGGGGTAGAGACCCAGTACTTC. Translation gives CASSLMAGGVETQYF.

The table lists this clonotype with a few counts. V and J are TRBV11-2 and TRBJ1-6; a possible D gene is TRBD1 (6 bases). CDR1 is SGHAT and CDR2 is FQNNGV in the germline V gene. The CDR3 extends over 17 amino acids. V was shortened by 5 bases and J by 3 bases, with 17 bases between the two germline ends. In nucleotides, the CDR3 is TGTGCCAGCAGCCCCCGGTCAGGGGCCAACTATAATTCACCCCTCCACTTT. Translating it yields CASSPRSGANYNSPLHF.

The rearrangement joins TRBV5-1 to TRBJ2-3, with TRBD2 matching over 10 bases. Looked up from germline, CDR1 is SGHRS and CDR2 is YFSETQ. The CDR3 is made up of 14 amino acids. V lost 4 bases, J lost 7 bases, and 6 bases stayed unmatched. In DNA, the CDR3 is TGCGCCAGCAGCGCTAGCGGGAGTGTAAATACGCAGTATTTT. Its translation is CASSASGSVNTQYF. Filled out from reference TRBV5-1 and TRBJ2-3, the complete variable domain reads KAGVTQTPRYLIKTRGQQVTLSCSPISGHRSVSWYQQTPGQGLQFLFEYFSETQRNKGNFPGRFSGRQFSNSRSEMNVSTLELGDSALYLCASSASGSVNTQYFGPGTRLTVL.

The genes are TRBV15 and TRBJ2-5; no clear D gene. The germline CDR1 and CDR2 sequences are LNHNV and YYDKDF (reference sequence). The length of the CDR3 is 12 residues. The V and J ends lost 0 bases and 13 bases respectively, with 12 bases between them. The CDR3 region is CATSRETSLVYF. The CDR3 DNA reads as TGTGCCACCAGCAGAGAAACGAGCCTTGTGTACTTC.

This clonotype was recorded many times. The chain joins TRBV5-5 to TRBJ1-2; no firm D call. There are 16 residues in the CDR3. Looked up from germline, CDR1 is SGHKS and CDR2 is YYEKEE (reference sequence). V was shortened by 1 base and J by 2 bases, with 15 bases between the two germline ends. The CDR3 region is CASSLRESGRNYGYTF. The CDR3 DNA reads TGTGCCAGCAGCTTGCGGGAGTCGGGGAGGAACTATGGCTACACCTTC.

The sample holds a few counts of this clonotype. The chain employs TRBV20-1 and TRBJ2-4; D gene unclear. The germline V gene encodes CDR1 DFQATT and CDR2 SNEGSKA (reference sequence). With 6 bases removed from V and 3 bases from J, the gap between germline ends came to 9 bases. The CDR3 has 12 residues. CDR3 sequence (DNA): TGCAGTGCCATCTTAGGCAAAAACATTCAGTACTTC. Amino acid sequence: CSAILGKNIQYF.

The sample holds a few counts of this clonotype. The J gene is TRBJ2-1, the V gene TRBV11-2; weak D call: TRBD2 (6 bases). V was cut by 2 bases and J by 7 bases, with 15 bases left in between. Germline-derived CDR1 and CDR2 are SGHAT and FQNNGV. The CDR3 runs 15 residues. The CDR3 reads CASSLFPGVENEQFF. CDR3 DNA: TGTGCCAGCAGCTTATTTCCGGGAGTGGAAAATGAGCAGTTCTTC. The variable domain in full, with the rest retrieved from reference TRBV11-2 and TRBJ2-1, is EAGVAQSPRYKIIEKRQSVAFWCNPISGHATLYWYQQILGQGPKLLIQFQNNGVVDDSQLPKDRFSAERLKGVDSTLKIQPAKLEDSAVYLCASSLFPGVENEQFFGPGTRLTVL.

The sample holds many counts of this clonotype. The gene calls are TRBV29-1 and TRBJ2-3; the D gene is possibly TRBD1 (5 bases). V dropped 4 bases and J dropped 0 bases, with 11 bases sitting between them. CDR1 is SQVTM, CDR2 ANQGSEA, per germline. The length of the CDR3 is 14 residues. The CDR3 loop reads CSVVGVTSTDTQYF. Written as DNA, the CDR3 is TGCAGCGTTGTAGGGGTAACTAGCACAGATACGCAGTATTTT.

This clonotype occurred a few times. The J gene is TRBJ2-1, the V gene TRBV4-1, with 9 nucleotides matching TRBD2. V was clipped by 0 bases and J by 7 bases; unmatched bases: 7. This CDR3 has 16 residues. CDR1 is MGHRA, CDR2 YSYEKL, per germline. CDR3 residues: CASSQEASGGLNEQFF. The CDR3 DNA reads TGCGCCAGCAGCCAAGAGGCGAGCGGGGGGCTAAATGAGCAGTTCTTC.

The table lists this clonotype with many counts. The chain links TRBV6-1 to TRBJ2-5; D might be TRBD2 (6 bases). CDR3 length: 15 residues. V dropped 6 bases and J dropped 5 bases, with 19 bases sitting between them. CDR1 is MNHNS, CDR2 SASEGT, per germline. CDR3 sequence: CASRGGTSRGETQYF. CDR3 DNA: TGTGCCAGCAGGGGTGGGACTTCTCGGGGGGAGACCCAGTACTTC.

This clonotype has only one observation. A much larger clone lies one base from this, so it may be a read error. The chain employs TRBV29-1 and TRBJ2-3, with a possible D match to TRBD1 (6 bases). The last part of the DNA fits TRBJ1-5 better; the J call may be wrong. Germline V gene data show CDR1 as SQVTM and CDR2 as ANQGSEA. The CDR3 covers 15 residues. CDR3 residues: CSVPSTGTRTDTQHF. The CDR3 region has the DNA TGCAGCGTGCCAAGTACAGGGACACGCACAGATACGCAGCATTTT.

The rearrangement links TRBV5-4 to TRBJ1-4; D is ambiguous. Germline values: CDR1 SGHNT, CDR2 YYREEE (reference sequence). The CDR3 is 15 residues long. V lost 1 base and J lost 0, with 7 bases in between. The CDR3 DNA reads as TGTGCCAGCAGCTTGCAGGTTGCAACTAATGAAAAACTGTTTTTT. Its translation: CASSLQVATNEKLFF.

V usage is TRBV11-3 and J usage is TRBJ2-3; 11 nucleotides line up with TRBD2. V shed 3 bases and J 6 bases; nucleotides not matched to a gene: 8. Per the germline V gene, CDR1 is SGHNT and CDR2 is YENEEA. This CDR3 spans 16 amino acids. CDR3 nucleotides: TGTGCCAGCAGCTTCCGACTAGCGGGGTCCAGTGATACGCAGTATTTT. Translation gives CASSFRLAGSSDTQYF. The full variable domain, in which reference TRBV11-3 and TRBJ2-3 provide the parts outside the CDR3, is EAGVVQSPRYKIIEKKQPVAFWCNPISGHNTLYWYLQNLGQGPELLIRYENEEAVDDSQLPKDRFSAERLKGVDSTLKIQPAELGDSAVYLCASSFRLAGSSDTQYFGPGTRLTVL.

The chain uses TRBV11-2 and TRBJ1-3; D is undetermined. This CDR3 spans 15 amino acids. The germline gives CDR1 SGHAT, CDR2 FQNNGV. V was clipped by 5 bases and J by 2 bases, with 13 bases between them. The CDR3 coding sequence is TGTGCCAGCAGCCTGCGCGGGGATCCTGGAAACACCATATATTTT. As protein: CASSLRGDPGNTIYF.